This TCR beta chain was documented in a study of blood T cell repertoires in COVID-19. At the level of the study: The United States, Italy and Spain supplied acute and convalescent COVID-19 samples. PBMCs, B-cell-depleted T cells, or T cells were the source of the cDNA or gDNA that made up the material.

The trim removed 7 bases at V and 4 bases at J, leaving 9 bases unmatched. The CDR3 is made up of 14 amino acids. The germline gives CDR1 SGHRS, CDR2 YFSETQ. In the original processing: Amplified reference gene primers provided the basis for estimating nucleated cell counts. Sequencing was performed with immunoSEQ multiplex PCR; in TCRdb, only in-frame clones are kept and a portion is missing. The V and J calls and the clone size are those of that table, but D and trimming were determined from the DNA. The data show about 46,000 clones, about nine tenths seen once. This clone has a single count. The receptor's source is a human donor in a cohort sampled during active COVID-19. J is TRBJ2-7 and V is TRBV5-1, with 9 bases that match TRBD1. The source material was peripheral blood. The CDR3 bases are TGCGCCAGCTCCCCGGACAGGGGTGGGTACGAGCAGTACTTC. It encodes CASSPDRGGYEQYF.